This T cell receptor beta chain stems from a study of blood T cell repertoires in COVID-19. This clone was counted only a few times. CDR3 length equals 17 residues. Trimming took 3 bases from V and 5 from J; bases not matched to a gene: 14. Germline V CDR1 and CDR2: SGDLS, YYNGEE. Generated by immunoSEQ multiplex PCR, the TCRdb table keeps only in-frame clones and is missing some. The sample shows around 140,000 clones, around 81% of them seen only once. The sequence derives from a woman aged 60 to 75 with acute or convalescent COVID-19. Sample: peripheral blood. The V and J genes are TRBV9 and TRBJ1-5; 7 bases line up with TRBD1. The CDR3 nucleotides are TGTGCCAGCAGCGCCGAGGGGGCCACAGGGTACCATCAGCCCCAGCATTTT. Protein sequence: CASSAEGATGYHQPQHF. Full variable domain (rest looked up from reference TRBV9 and TRBJ1-5): DSGVTQTPKHLITATGQRVTLRCSPRSGDLSVYWYQQSLDQGLQFLIQYYNGEERAKGNILERFSAQQFPDLHSELNLSSLELGDSALYFCASSAEGATGYHQPQHFGDGTRLSIL.